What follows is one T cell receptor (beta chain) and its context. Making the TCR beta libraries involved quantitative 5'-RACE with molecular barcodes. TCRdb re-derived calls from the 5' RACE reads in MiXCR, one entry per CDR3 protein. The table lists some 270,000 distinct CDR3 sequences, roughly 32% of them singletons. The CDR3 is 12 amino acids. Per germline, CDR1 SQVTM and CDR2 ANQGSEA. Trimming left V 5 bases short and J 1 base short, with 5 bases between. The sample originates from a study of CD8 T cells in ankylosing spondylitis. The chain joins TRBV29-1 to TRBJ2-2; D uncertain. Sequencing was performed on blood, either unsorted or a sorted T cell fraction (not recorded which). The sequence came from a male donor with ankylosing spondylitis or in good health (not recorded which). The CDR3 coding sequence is TGCAGCGTTAAGGGGAACACCGGGGAGCTGTTTTTT. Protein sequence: CSVKGNTGELFF.